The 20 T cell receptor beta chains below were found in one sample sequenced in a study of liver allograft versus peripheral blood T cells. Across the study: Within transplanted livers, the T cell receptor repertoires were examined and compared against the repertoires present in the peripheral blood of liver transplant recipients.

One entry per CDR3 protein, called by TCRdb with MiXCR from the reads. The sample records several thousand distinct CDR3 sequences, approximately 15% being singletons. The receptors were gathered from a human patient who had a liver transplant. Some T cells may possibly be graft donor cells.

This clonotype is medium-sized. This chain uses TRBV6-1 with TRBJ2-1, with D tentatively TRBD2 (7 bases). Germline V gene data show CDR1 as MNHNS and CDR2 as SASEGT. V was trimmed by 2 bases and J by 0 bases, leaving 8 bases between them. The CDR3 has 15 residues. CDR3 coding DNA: TGTGCCAGCAGTGAACGGGGGGCCTCCTACAATGAGCAGTTCTTC. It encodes CASSERGASYNEQFF.

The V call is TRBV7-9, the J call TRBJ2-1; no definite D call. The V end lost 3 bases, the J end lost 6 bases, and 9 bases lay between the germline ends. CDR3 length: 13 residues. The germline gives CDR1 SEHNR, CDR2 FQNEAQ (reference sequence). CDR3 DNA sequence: TGTGCCAGCAGCTTGGACGATACCAATGAGCAGTTCTTC. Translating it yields CASSLDDTNEQFF. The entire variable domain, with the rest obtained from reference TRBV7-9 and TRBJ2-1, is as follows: DTGVSQNPRHKITKRGQNVTFRCDPISEHNRLYWYRQTLGQGPEFLTYFQNEAQLEKSRLLSDRFSAERPKGSFSTLEIQRTEQGDSAMYLCASSLDDTNEQFFGPGTRLTVL.

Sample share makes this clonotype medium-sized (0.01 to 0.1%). In nucleotides, the CDR3 is TGTGCCAGCTCAGATGGACTCGGCTATGGCTACACCTTC. It yields the protein CASSDGLGYGYTF. This chain uses TRBV18 with TRBJ1-2, with D uncertain. This CDR3 region has 13 residues. Germline CDR1 KGHSH, CDR2 LQKENI. V shed 5 bases and J shed 4 bases, with 11 bases lying between them.

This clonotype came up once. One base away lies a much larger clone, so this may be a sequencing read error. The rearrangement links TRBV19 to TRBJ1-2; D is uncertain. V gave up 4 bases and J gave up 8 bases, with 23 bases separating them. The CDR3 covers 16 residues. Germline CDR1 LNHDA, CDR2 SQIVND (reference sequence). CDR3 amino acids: CASSSTWPAGIWGYTF. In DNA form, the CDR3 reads TGTGCCAGTAGTAGCACATGGCCAGCCGGAATTTGGGGCTACACCTTC.

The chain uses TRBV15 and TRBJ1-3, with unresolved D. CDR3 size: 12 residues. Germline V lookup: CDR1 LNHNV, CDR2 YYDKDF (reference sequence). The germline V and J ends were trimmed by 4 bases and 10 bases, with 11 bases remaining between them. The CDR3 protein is CATSNYWRTIYF. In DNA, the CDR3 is TGTGCCACCAGCAATTATTGGAGAACCATATATTTT.

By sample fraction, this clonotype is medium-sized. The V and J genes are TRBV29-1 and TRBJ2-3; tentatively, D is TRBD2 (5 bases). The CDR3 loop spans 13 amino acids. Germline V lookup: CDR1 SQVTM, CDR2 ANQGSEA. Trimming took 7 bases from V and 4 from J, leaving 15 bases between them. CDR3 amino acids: CSADRGLPDTQYF. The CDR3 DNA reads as TGCAGCGCCGACCGGGGTCTCCCAGATACGCAGTATTTT.

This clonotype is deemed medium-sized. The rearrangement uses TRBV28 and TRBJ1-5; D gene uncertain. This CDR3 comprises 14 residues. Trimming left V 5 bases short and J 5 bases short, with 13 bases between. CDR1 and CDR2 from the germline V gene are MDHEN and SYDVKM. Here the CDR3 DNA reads TGTGCCAGCAGTCCTCCCAACGGCCATCAGCCCCAGCATTTT. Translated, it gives CASSPPNGHQPQHF.

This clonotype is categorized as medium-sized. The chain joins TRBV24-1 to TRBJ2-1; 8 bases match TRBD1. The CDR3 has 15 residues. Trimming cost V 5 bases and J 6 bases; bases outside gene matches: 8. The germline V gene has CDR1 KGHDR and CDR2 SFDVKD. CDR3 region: CATSGFDRGGNEQFF. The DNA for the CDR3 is TGTGCCACCAGTGGTTTTGACAGGGGCGGCAATGAGCAGTTCTTC.

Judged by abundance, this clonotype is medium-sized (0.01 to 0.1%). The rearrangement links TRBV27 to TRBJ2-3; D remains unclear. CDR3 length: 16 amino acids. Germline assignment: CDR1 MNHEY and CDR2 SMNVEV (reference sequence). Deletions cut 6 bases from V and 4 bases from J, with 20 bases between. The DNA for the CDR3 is TGTGCCAGCAGCACCCCCGGACGGCGCACGGCAGATACGCAGTATTTT. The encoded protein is CASSTPGRRTADTQYF.

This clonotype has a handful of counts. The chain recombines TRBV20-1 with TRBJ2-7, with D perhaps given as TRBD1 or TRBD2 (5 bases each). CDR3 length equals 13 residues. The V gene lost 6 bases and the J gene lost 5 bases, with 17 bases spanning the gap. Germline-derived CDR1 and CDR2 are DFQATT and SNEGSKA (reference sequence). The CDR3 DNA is TGCAGTGCCCCGCTGGGACCCAAGAACGAGCAGTACTTC. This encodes CSAPLGPKNEQYF.

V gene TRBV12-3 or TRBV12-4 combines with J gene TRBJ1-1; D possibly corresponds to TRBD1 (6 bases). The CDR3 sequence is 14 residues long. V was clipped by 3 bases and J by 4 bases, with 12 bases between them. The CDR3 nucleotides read TGTGCCAGCAGTTTGCAGGGGAGGATCACTGAAGCTTTCTTT. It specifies CASSLQGRITEAFF.

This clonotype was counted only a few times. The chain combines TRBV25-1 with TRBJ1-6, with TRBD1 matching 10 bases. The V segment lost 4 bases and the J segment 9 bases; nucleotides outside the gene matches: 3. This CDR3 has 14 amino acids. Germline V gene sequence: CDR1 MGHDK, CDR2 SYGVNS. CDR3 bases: TGTGCCAGCAGTGCGGGACAGGGGTTTTCACCCCTCCACTTT. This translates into CASSAGQGFSPLHF.

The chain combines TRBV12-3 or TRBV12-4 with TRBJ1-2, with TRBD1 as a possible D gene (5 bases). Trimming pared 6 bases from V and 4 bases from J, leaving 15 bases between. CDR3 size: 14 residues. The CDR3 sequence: CASSFGGTFYGYTF. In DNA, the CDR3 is TGTGCCAGCAGCTTCGGGGGGACCTTCTATGGCTACACCTTC.

The CDR3 coding sequence is TGCAGTGCGCCCGGGACAGGGGAATCCGAGCAGTACTTC. Its protein product is CSAPGTGESEQYF. The chain employs TRBV20-1 and TRBJ2-7, with TRBD1 matching 10 bases. Germline V gene lookup returns CDR1 DFQATT and CDR2 SNEGSKA (reference sequence). The CDR3 contains 13 residues. V gave up 6 bases and J gave up 6 bases; unmatched junction bases: 8.

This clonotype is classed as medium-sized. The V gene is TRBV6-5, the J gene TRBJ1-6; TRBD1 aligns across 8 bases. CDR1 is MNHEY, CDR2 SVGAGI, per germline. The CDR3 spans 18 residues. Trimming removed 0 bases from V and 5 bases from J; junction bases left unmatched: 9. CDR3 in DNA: TGTGCCAGCAGTTACTCGATGAGTCCGACAGGGGATAATTCACCCCTCCACTTT. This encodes CASSYSMSPTGDNSPLHF.

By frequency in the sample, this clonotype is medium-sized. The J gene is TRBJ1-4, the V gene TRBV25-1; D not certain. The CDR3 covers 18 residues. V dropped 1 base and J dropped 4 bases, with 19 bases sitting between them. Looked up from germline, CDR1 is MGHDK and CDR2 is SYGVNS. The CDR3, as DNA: TGTGCCAGCAGTGAATCAGCCTCGGTTCAAGCGTATAATGAAAAACTGTTTTTT. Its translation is CASSESASVQAYNEKLFF.

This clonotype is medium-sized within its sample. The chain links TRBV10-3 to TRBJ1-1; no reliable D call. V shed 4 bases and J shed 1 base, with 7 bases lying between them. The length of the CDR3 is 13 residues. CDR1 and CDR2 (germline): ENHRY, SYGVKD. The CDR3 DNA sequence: TGTGCCATCAGTGGAACAGAGAACACTGAAGCTTTCTTT. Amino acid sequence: CAISGTENTEAFF.

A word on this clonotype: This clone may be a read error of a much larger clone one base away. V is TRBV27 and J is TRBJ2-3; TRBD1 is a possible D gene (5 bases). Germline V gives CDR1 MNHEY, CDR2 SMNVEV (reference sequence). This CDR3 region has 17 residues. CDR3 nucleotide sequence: TGTGCCAGCAGTTTAAGGCCCCTAGGGGCGAGCACACATACGCAGTATTTT. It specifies CASSLRPLGASTHTQYF.

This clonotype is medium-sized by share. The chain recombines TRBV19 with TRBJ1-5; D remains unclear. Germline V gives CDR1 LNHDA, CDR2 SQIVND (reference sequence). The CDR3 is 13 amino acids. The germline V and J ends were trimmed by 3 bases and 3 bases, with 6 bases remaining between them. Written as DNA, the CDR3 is TGTGCCAGTAGTATGGCAGCCAATCAGCCCCAGCATTTT. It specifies CASSMAANQPQHF.

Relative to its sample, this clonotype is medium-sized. The CDR3 sequence is CASKIGLASDEQYF. CDR3 bases: TGTGCCAGCAAGATCGGACTAGCGTCTGACGAGCAGTACTTC. V is TRBV27 and J is TRBJ2-7; the match to TRBD2 covers 9 bases. The CDR3 loop spans 14 amino acids. Germline CDR1 MNHEY, CDR2 SMNVEV (reference sequence). V shed 7 bases, J shed 5 bases, and the junction held 9 bases outside the gene matches.